Listed here is a single TCR beta chain. Its specificity is not known. The sample comes from a study of a mutant IDH1 vaccine in newly diagnosed glioma. Study information: Treated patients, about 62% male and approximately 38% female, averaged around 40 years of age.

Overall study results and limits: Pseudoprogression apparently lacked any relation to changes in top peripheral T cell clonotypes.

Time point denoted: baseline, week 1 (first vaccination visit). This sample's treatment: pre-vaccination baseline after standard-of-care therapy. Donor diagnoses consisted of new WHO grade 3 or 4 IDH1-mutant, ATRX-lost astrocytomas. Here immunoSEQ multiplex PCR was the method, and the copy in TCRdb shows in-frame clones only, minus some. The sample holds under 25,000 clones; 93% are singletons and the top ten take 1% to 1.5%. This CDR3 comprises 14 residues. The ends were cut back, 2 bases at V and 7 bases at J, with 14 bases in the middle. From germline, CDR1 is MNHEY and CDR2 SVGAGI. This chain connects TRBV6-5 to TRBJ1-2; unclear D gene. Sequenced material: PBMCs, taken from a glioma patient treated with radiotherapy, temozolomide or both. The clonotype originates from a man between 35 and 55 years old with glioma. The CDR3 here is CASSYSLGVSGYTF. The CDR3 nucleotides are TGTGCCAGCAGTTACAGTCTGGGCGTCTCTGGCTACACCTTC.